Included here is one T cell receptor beta chain sequence, with context. Its antigen is not identified. This specimen belongs to a study of cytomegalovirus exposure and HLA in healthy donors. Broader study findings: A missense variant in DCLRE1C was later tied to TCR beta V- and J-gene trimming. There were under 200 TCR beta chains listed as cytomegalovirus-associated.

The PCR made use of 60 Vbeta and 13 Jbeta primers. Produced via immunoSEQ multiplex PCR; TCRdb's table is partial and in-frame only. The sample lists hundreds of thousands of clones, roughly 83% occurring once. The length of the CDR3 is 15 residues. The junction had 4 bases not matched to a gene; V was cut back by 3 bases and J by 2 bases. The germline gives CDR1 MGHDK, CDR2 SYGVNS. The specimen was PBMCs. The chain employs TRBV25-1 and TRBJ2-3; 8 nucleotides align to TRBD2. The origin of this receptor is a girl aged 5-17 years in good health and CMV-seronegative. CDR3 protein: CASSDSAGATDTQYF. The CDR3 DNA follows: TGTGCCAGCAGTGACTCAGCGGGAGCCACAGATACGCAGTATTTT.